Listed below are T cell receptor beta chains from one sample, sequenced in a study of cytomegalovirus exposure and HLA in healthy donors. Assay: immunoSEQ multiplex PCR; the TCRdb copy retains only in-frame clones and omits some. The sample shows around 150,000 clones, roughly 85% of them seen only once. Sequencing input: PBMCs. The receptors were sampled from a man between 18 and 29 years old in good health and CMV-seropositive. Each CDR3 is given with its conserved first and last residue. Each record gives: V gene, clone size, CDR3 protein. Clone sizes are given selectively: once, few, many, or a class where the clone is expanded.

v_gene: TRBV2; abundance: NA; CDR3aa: CASSLAAFPYNEQFF
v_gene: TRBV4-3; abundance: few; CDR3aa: CASSAGLGGVYYGYTF
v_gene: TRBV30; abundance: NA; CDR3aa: CAGTSGGAYEQFF
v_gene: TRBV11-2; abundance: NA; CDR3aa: CASSWGTGNTEAFF
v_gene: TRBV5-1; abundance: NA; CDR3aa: CASSLDTIAGYTF
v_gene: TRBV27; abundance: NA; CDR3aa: CASSSHSLVYEQYF
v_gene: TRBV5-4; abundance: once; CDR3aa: CASSLEQGGSYTF
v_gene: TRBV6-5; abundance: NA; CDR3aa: CASSRTGAYDYTF
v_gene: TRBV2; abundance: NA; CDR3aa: CASYGQGIGGYTF
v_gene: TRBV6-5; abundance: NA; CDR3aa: CASKEGAGYTF
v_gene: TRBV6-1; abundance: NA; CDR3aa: CASNPGGYNEQFF
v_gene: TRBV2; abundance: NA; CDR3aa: CASSLDTPTLPGELFF
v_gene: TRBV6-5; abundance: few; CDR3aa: CASSYTGGKEKLFF
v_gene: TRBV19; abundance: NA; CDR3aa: CASSRDRVYEQYF
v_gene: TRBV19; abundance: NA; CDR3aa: CASAGGRNYGYTF
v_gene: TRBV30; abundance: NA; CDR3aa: CAWRLAGSYERYF
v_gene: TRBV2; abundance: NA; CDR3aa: CASSHLWRGGRQPQHF
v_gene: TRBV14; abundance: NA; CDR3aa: CASSQAGAGAFYEQYF
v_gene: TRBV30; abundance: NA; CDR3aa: CAWTVGDRMGETQYF
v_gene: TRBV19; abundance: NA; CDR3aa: CASSPQGARGTEAFF
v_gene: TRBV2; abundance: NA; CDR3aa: CASNLLAGPRTDTQYF
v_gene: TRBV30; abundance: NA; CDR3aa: CAWSRGGGVEQYF
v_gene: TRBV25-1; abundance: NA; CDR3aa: CASKRQGGSNEKLFF
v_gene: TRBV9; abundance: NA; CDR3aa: CASSVGQFYGYTF
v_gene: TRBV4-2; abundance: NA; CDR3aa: CASSQVGGGFNEQFF
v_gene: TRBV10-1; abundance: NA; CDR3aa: CASSDLPYAPLHF
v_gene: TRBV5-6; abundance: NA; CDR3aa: CASSSVGRGETQYF
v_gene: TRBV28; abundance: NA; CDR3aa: CASSLYYEQYF
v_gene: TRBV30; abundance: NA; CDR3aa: CAWSTQRAGYNSPLHF
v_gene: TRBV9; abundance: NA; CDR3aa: CASSPAGTSISRLQETQYF
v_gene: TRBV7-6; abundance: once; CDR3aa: CASSLEAGDPWDQPQHF